The 19 T cell receptor beta chains below come from one sample, sequenced in a study of blood T cell repertoires in COVID-19. Profiled with immunoSEQ multiplex PCR; TCRdb holds only in-frame clones, not every one. The repertoire includes some 99,000 clones, over 75% of them detected once, and approximately 12% sits in the top ten. Material: peripheral blood. The receptors here all came from a woman older than 75 with acute or convalescent COVID-19.

The chain joins TRBV4-3 to TRBJ1-2; D ambiguous. Trimming took 4 bases from V and 0 from J, leaving 9 bases between them. Germline V gene lookup returns CDR1 LGHNA and CDR2 YSLEER. The CDR3 runs to 14 residues. The CDR3 spells CASSRTNSNYGYTF. The DNA for the CDR3 is TGCGCCAGCAGCCGCACAAATTCTAACTATGGCTACACCTTC.

This sequence joins TRBV5-4 and TRBJ1-1; 8 bases map to TRBD1. J gave up 5 bases and V 3 bases, and 6 bases lay outside the gene matches. The length of the CDR3 is 14 residues. The germline CDR1 and CDR2 sequences are SGHNT and YYREEE (reference sequence). The CDR3 DNA reads TGTGCCAGCAGCTCCTCAGGGGGCCGGACTGAAGCTTTCTTT. Its protein is CASSSSGGRTEAFF.

CDR3 in DNA: TGTGCCAGTCAATTACAGGGGGTGACAGATACGCAGTATTTT. Translating it yields CASQLQGVTDTQYF. The rearrangement joins TRBV19 to TRBJ2-3, with 8 bases lining up with TRBD1. There are 14 residues in the CDR3. With 8 bases clipped from V and 3 bases from J, the junction kept 7 bases outside the gene matches. Germline-derived CDR1 and CDR2 are LNHDA and SQIVND (reference sequence). The full variable domain, with the rest looked up from reference TRBV19 and TRBJ2-3, is DGGITQSPKYLFRKEGQNVTLSCEQNLNHDAMYWYRQDPGQGLRLIYYSQIVNDFQKGDIAEGYSVSREKKESFPLTVTSAQKNPTAFYLCASQLQGVTDTQYFGPGTRLTVL.

The rearrangement links TRBV18 to TRBJ2-7; D gene ambiguous. This CDR3 has 12 amino acids. The V and J ends lost 2 bases and 3 bases respectively, with 5 bases between them. Germline CDR1 KGHSH, CDR2 LQKENI. In nucleotides, the CDR3 is TGTGCCAGCTCACCAGCAGTCTACGAGCAGTACTTC. It is translated as CASSPAVYEQYF.

The chain is built from TRBV6-2 or TRBV6-3 and TRBJ1-1; TRBD1 might be the D (5 bases). The CDR3 runs 13 residues. Germline assignment: CDR1 MNHEY and CDR2 SVGEGT. The V end lost 8 bases, the J end lost 0 bases, and 10 bases lay between the germline ends. CDR3 in amino acids: CASRRQMNTEAFF. The CDR3 DNA is TGTGCCAGCCGCCGACAGATGAACACTGAAGCTTTCTTT.

A few counts support this clone. The chain joins TRBV11-2 to TRBJ1-5; D remains ambiguous. The germline V gene has CDR1 SGHAT and CDR2 FQNNGV. This CDR3 contains 13 residues. Trimming left V 2 bases short and J 4 bases short, with 6 bases between. CDR3 coding DNA: TGTGCCAGCAGCTTACGAGCAAATCAGCCCCAGCATTTT. Translated: CASSLRANQPQHF.

The V call is TRBV5-5, the J call TRBJ1-1; D gene unclear. Germline V gene sequence: CDR1 SGHKS, CDR2 YYEKEE (reference sequence). The ends were cut back, 0 bases at V and 5 bases at J, with 5 bases in the middle. The CDR3 length is 12 residues. The CDR3, as DNA: TGTGCCAGCAGCTTGGCGGAGACTGAAGCTTTCTTT. Its protein is CASSLAETEAFF.

The CDR3 sequence: CASSLTGTSGANTQYF. The CDR3 DNA follows: TGTGCCAGCAGCTTAACGGGGACTAGCGGGGCCAATACGCAGTATTTT. This rearrangement joins TRBV7-3 to TRBJ2-3, with 13 nucleotides matching TRBD2. V lost 0 bases and J lost 7; bases outside the gene matches: 4. Germline CDR1 and CDR2: SGHTA and FQGTGA. This CDR3 is 16 amino acids long.

The chain recombines TRBV23-1 with TRBJ2-3; 8 nucleotides align to TRBD1. TRBV23-1 is an ORF, and what it does is uncertain. The V gene end was trimmed by 4 bases and the J gene end by 1 base; junction bases not matched to a gene: 4. The CDR3 runs 15 residues. CDR3 in amino acids: CASSPRTGCTDTQYF. CDR3 sequence (DNA): TGCGCCAGCAGTCCCCGGACAGGGTGCACAGATACGCAGTATTTT.

This clone was detected once. This chain connects TRBV5-5 to TRBJ2-7, with D maybe TRBD1 (6 bases). V lost 4 bases, J lost 2 bases, and 16 bases lay in between. Germline-derived CDR1 and CDR2 are SGHKS and YYEKEE (reference sequence). The CDR3 covers 15 residues. The CDR3 here is CASSQGAEGAYEQYF. The CDR3 DNA follows: TGTGCCAGCAGCCAAGGGGCCGAGGGGGCCTACGAGCAGTACTTC. Variable domain in full (rest from reference TRBV5-5 and TRBJ2-7): DAGVTQSPTHLIKTRGQQVTLRCSPISGHKSVSWYQQVLGQGPQFIFQYYEKEERGRGNFPDRFSARQFPNYSSELNVNALLLGDSALYLCASSQGAEGAYEQYFGPGTRLTVT.

The chain has TRBV7-9 and TRBJ2-5; TRBD2 agrees at 8 bases. Trimming at V came to 5 bases and at J to 5 bases, leaving 4 bases not matched to a gene. Germline assignment: CDR1 SEHNR and CDR2 FQNEAQ (reference sequence). The CDR3 extends over 13 amino acids. The CDR3 here is CASSRGGLETQYF. DNA of the CDR3: TGTGCCAGCAGCCGGGGGGGCCTGGAGACCCAGTACTTC.

This clone has a handful of counts. V is TRBV25-1 and J is TRBJ1-2; tentative D call: TRBD1 (6 bases). CDR3 length: 13 residues. Germline V gene lookup returns CDR1 MGHDK and CDR2 SYGVNS. Trimming cost V 7 bases and J 1 base, with 10 bases left between them. CDR3 sequence (DNA): TGTGCCAGCAACCCACAGGGTAACTATGGCTACACCTTC. Encoded protein: CASNPQGNYGYTF.

The gene calls are TRBV9 and TRBJ1-3; D unclear. This CDR3 has 12 amino acids. Germline V lookup: CDR1 SGDLS, CDR2 YYNGEE. V shed 3 bases and J shed 4 bases, with 5 bases lying between them. The CDR3 DNA reads as TGTGCCAGCAGCGGGGAGGGAAACACCATATATTTT. Protein: CASSGEGNTIYF. Drawing the rest from reference TRBV9 and TRBJ1-3, the complete variable domain is DSGVTQTPKHLITATGQRVTLRCSPRSGDLSVYWYQQSLDQGLQFLIQYYNGEERAKGNILERFSAQQFPDLHSELNLSSLELGDSALYFCASSGEGNTIYFGEGSWLTVV.

The chain has TRBV4-3 and TRBJ2-1, with 12 positions matching TRBD2. The CDR3 runs to 18 residues. V lost 0 bases and J lost 4; bases outside the gene matches: 7. The germline V gene has CDR1 LGHNA and CDR2 YSLEER. CDR3 amino acids: CASSQEASGGARYNEQFF. CDR3 in DNA: TGCGCCAGCAGCCAAGAGGCTAGCGGGGGGGCTAGGTACAATGAGCAGTTCTTC.

The rearrangement links TRBV19 to TRBJ1-5; 11 positions match TRBD1. The CDR3 is made up of 15 amino acids. The J segment lost 6 bases and the V segment lost 5 bases, leaving 6 bases of the junction unmatched. The germline V gene encodes CDR1 LNHDA and CDR2 SQIVND (reference sequence). CDR3 sequence: CASSGGTGGGQPQHF. The CDR3 coding sequence is TGTGCCAGTAGTGGGGGGACAGGGGGAGGTCAGCCCCAGCATTTT.

The chain combines TRBV28 with TRBJ1-2, with 7 bases that match TRBD1. CDR3 size: 15 residues. CDR1 and CDR2 (germline): MDHEN, SYDVKM. Germline trimming cut 4 bases from V and 2 bases from J; bases unmatched to any gene: 7. The CDR3, as DNA: TGTGCCAGCAGTTCCCCGGGACAGAAAAACTATGGCTACACCTTC. Amino acid sequence: CASSSPGQKNYGYTF.

The chain uses TRBV20-1 and TRBJ1-1, with 9 nucleotides matching TRBD1. The CDR3 is made up of 13 amino acids. CDR1 and CDR2 (germline): DFQATT, SNEGSKA (reference sequence). With V trimmed by 3 bases and J by 6 bases, 5 bases remained unmatched. CDR3 protein: CSASRQGVAEAFF. CDR3 DNA: TGCAGTGCTAGTCGACAGGGGGTCGCTGAAGCTTTCTTT.

This clone was seen a handful of times. The J gene is TRBJ2-7, the V gene TRBV18, with a possible D match to TRBD1 (5 bases). Trimming stripped 3 bases from V and 4 bases from J, with 10 bases between. The germline gives CDR1 KGHSH, CDR2 LQKENI. This CDR3 contains 13 residues. The CDR3 reads CASSPRQGYEQYF. For the CDR3, the DNA is TGTGCCAGCTCACCCCGCCAGGGATACGAGCAGTACTTC.

The gene calls are TRBV6-1 and TRBJ2-7; 9 bases align to TRBD1. The CDR3 is 16 residues long. CDR1 and CDR2 from the germline V gene are MNHNS and SASEGT. The V gene end was trimmed by 1 base and the J gene end by 3 bases; junction bases not matched to a gene: 7. This CDR3 reads CASSEGDHRGLYEQYF. The CDR3 region has the DNA TGTGCCAGCAGTGAAGGGGATCACAGGGGGCTCTACGAGCAGTACTTC.